This T cell receptor (beta chain) was recorded in a study of vaccination and CD4 T cells after COVID-19. Overall study context: By nasal swab PCR, the convalescent patients were SARS-CoV-2 positive, with several mild cases and one severe.

CDR1 KGHDR and CDR2 SFDVKD come from the germline V gene. V was pared by 5 bases and J by 5 bases, with 11 bases between. This CDR3 spans 13 amino acids. On this clonotype: The antigen is not known.

Cultured CD4+ T-cell DNA underwent Oncomine TCR Beta short-read sequencing. TCRdb processed the PCR reads anew with MiXCR; each CDR3 protein has one entry. The table records about 12,000 distinct CDR3 sequences, more than 40% of them present only once. Treatment of the sample: roughly 10-day PBMC culture with coronavirus spike peptide pools or control peptides (ViraFEST assay). The sequenced material came from CD4+ T cells from blood, cultured in vitro. The genes are TRBV24-1 and TRBJ2-5; D may be TRBD1 (6 bases). This TCR was sampled from a human donor who had recovered from COVID-19. This CDR3 reads CATSVGGLETQYF. CDR3 bases: TGTGCCACCAGTGTTGGGGGCTTGGAGACCCAGTACTTC.